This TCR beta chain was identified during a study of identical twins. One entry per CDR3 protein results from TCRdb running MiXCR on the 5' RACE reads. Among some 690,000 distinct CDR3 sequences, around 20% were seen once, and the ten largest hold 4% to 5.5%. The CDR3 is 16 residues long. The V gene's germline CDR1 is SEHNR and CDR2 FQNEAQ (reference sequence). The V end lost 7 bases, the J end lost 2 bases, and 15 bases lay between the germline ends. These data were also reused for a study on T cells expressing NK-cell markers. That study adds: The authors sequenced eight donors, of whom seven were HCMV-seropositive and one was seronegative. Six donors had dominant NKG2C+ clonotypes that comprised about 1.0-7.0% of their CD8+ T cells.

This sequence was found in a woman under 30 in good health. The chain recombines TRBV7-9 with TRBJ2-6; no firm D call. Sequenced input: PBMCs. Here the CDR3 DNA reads TGTGCCAGCACCGAAGGTTTTAGGGCTGGGGCCAACGTCCTGACTTTC. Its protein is CASTEGFRAGANVLTF.